What follows are 7 T cell receptor beta chains derived from one specimen sequenced in a study of blood T cell repertoires in COVID-19. Some clones are missing from TCRdb's copy, which holds only in-frame ones; the method was immunoSEQ multiplex PCR. The table shows approximately 260,000 clones, with 70% to 90% occurring only once. Sequencing used peripheral blood. The origin of the receptors is a woman in her 70s with acute or convalescent COVID-19.

The J gene is TRBJ1-2, the V gene TRBV7-9; no firm D call. Between the trimmed V and J ends, which lost 7 bases and 5 bases, there was a span of 20 bases. The length of the CDR3 is 15 residues. Germline V CDR1 and CDR2: SEHNR, FQNEAQ (reference sequence). The DNA of the CDR3 is TGTGCCAGCACCACGCAATACGAACAGCTGTATGGCTACACCTTC. It translates to CASTTQYEQLYGYTF.

The V gene is TRBV5-1, the J gene TRBJ2-1, with a weak D call TRBD2 (6 bases). Germline V CDR1 and CDR2: SGHRS, YFSETQ. The V and J ends lost 4 bases and 6 bases respectively, with 17 bases between them. The CDR3 loop spans 15 amino acids. The CDR3 bases are TGCGCCAGCAGCCTTGGTGGGGGGTTGGCCAATGAGCAGTTCTTC. It is translated as CASSLGGGLANEQFF.

V gene TRBV7-9 combines with J gene TRBJ2-7; 7 bases are shared with TRBD2. With V trimmed by 1 base and J by 0 bases, 6 bases remained unmatched. Germline V CDR1 and CDR2: SEHNR, FQNEAQ (reference sequence). The CDR3 contains 16 residues. The CDR3 loop reads CASSLGGGGSSYEQYF. The CDR3 DNA reads TGTGCCAGCAGCTTAGGGGGCGGCGGGAGCTCCTACGAGCAGTACTTC.

The J gene is TRBJ1-4, the V gene TRBV11-2; a weak D match, TRBD1 (6 bases). The CDR3 consists of 16 residues. Germline CDR1 SGHAT, CDR2 FQNNGV. The V end lost 5 bases, the J end lost 7 bases, and 20 bases lay between the germline ends. CDR3 DNA sequence: TGTGCCAGCAGCCCCACTGCGGGGGGCATGGGTGAAAAACTGTTTTTT. This codes for CASSPTAGGMGEKLFF.

This clone was seen more than once but under ten times. The chain carries TRBV3-1 (or the pseudogene TRBV3-2) and TRBJ2-7; 8 nucleotides align to TRBD1. V lost 3 bases and J lost 5; bases outside the gene matches: 9. Germline V gives CDR1 LGHDT, CDR2 YNNKEL (reference sequence). The length of the CDR3 is 15 residues. CDR3 nucleotides: TGTGCCAGCAGCCATCGTTACAGGGGGGCACACGAGCAGTACTTC. Its protein is CASSHRYRGAHEQYF.

This rearrangement joins TRBV19 to TRBJ1-3, with D tentatively TRBD1 (6 bases). The V end was cut by 9 bases, the J end by 0 bases, with 9 bases between. The CDR3 is 13 amino acids. Germline-derived CDR1 and CDR2 are LNHDA and SQIVND (reference sequence). The CDR3 here is CASRGNSGNTIYF. DNA for the CDR3: TGTGCCAGCAGGGGTAACTCTGGAAACACCATATATTTT.

J is TRBJ2-3 and V is TRBV7-9, with D unclear. The germline V gene has CDR1 SEHNR and CDR2 FQNEAQ (reference sequence). The ends were cut back, 1 base at V and 2 bases at J, with 10 bases in the middle. The CDR3 is 15 amino acids. CDR3 DNA: TGTGCCAGCAGCTTAGTTTTGCGGTACACAGATACGCAGTATTTT. This encodes CASSLVLRYTDTQYF. Filled out from reference TRBV7-9 and TRBJ2-3, the complete variable domain reads DTGVSQNPRHKITKRGQNVTFRCDPISEHNRLYWYRQTLGQGPEFLTYFQNEAQLEKSRLLSDRFSAERPKGSFSTLEIQRTEQGDSAMYLCASSLVLRYTDTQYFGPGTRLTVL.